This T cell receptor (beta chain) was identified in a study of cytomegalovirus exposure and HLA in healthy donors. Regarding the study as a whole: Most of the CMV-associated TCR beta chains (in a later analysis) appeared to be HLA-restricted.

The CDR3 is 14 amino acids. The germline V and J ends were trimmed by 5 bases and 7 bases, with 17 bases remaining between them. Germline V gene lookup returns CDR1 MNHEY and CDR2 SVGAGI. In regard to this clone: Its antigen is as yet unknown.

Both 60 Vbeta primers and 13 Jbeta primers went into the PCR. Using immunoSEQ multiplex PCR, the repertoire was profiled, and TCRdb retains in-frame clones only, with some absent. The table has about 130,000 clones, 80% to 85% seen once; the top ten hold approximately 1%. This TCR was sampled from a boy younger than 18 in good health and CMV-seronegative. The genes are TRBV6-5 and TRBJ1-2; D call uncertain. What was sequenced was PBMCs. CDR3: CASSDHASEGGYTF. The CDR3 DNA sequence: TGTGCCAGCAGTGATCACGCGTCGGAGGGTGGCTACACCTTC.